This T cell receptor (beta chain) was identified during a study of cytomegalovirus exposure and HLA in healthy donors. CDR1 and CDR2 from the germline V gene are MGHRA and YSYEKL. V was trimmed by 0 bases and J by 7 bases, leaving 12 bases between them. The length of the CDR3 is 14 residues. A multiplex PCR was run with 60 Vbeta primers and 13 Jbeta primers. The table came from immunoSEQ multiplex PCR; TCRdb's copy has only in-frame clones and leaves some out. The sample lists 150,000 to 200,000 clones; approximately 70% were seen once. Material for sequencing was PBMCs. The sequence came from a man between 18 and 35 years old in good health and CMV-seropositive. The chain joins TRBV4-1 to TRBJ1-2; a weak D match, TRBD1 (5 bases). The CDR3 is CASSQESAGLGYTF. The CDR3 nucleotides are TGCGCCAGCAGCCAAGAATCCGCAGGGCTTGGCTACACCTTC.